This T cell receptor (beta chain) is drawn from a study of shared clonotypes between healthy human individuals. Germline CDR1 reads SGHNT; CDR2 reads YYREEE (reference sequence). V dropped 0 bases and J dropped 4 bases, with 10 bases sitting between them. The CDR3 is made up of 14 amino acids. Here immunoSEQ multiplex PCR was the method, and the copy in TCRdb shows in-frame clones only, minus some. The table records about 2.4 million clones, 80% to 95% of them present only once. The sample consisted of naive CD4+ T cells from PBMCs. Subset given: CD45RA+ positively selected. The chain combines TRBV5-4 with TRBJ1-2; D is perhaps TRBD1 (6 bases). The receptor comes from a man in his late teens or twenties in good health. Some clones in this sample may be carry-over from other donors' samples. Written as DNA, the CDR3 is TGTGCCAGCAGCTTGGTAGGACAGACCTATGGCTACACCTTC. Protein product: CASSLVGQTYGYTF. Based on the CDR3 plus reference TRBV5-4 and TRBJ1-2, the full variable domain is ETGVTQSPTHLIKTRGQQVTLRCSSQSGHNTVSWYQQALGQGPQFIFQYYREEENGRGNFPPRFSGLQFPNYSSELNVNALELDDSALYLCASSLVGQTYGYTFGSGTRLTVV.